The clone carrying this T cell receptor (beta chain) was detected only once. What it binds is unknown. Profiling relied on immunoSEQ multiplex PCR, and the TCRdb table lists in-frame clones only, not all of them. Among about 1 million clones, approximately 76% were seen once, and the ten largest hold about 1.5%. These data belong to a study of shared clonotypes between healthy human individuals. Points from the study as a whole: In general, naive subsets displayed greater estimated richness than memory subsets did.

This clonotype was obtained from a man between 18 and 29 years old in good health. Input material: memory CD4+ T cells sorted from blood. This sample's subset: CD45RA-negative fraction.

The CDR3 DNA sequence: TGTGCCACCATATTGAGGTTGGGAAACTATGGCTACACCTTC. Translation gives CATILRLGNYGYTF. The chain uses TRBV28 and TRBJ1-2; D unclear. Germline V gives CDR1 MDHEN, CDR2 SYDVKM. V lost 10 bases and J lost 2, with 17 bases in between. This CDR3 contains 14 residues.